This T cell receptor beta chain emerged from a study of blood T cell repertoires in COVID-19. Whole-study context: COVID-19 samples collected from the United States, Italy and Spain covered acute and convalescent phases. T cells, B-cell-depleted T cells, or PBMCs provided the cDNA or gDNA that served as material.

How the authors handled the data: From reference gene primer amplification, estimates of nucleated cell counts were derived. The repertoire was sequenced with immunoSEQ multiplex PCR; TCRdb's copy has only in-frame clones and lacks some. Clone size and V and J calls were adopted from that table, with D and trimming inferred from the DNA. The sample includes around 260,000 clones, roughly 90% of them seen just once. Sequenced material: peripheral blood. This sequence originates from a woman aged 35 to 49 who had recovered from COVID-19.

CDR3 sequence reads: CASSARGTGVPGELFF. The CDR3 DNA follows: TGTGCCAGCAGCGCCAGGGGGACAGGGGTGCCCGGGGAGCTGTTTTTT. The rearrangement uses TRBV9 and TRBJ2-2; 10 bases agree with TRBD1. Germline lookup yields CDR1 SGDLS and CDR2 YYNGEE. V trimming: 3 bases; J trimming: 6 bases; junction bases outside the gene matches: 8. The CDR3 consists of 16 residues. The entire variable domain, with the rest obtained from reference TRBV9 and TRBJ2-2, is as follows: DSGVTQTPKHLITATGQRVTLRCSPRSGDLSVYWYQQSLDQGLQFLIQYYNGEERAKGNILERFSAQQFPDLHSELNLSSLELGDSALYFCASSARGTGVPGELFFGEGSRLTVL.